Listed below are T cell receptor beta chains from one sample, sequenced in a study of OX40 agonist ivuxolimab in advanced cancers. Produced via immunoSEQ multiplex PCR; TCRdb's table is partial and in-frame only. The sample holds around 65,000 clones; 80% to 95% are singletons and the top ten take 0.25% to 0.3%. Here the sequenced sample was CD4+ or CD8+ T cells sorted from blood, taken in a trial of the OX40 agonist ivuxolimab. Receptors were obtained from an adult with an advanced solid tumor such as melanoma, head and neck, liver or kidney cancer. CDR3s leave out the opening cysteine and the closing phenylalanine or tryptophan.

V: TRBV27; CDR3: ASGPGQLWGYT
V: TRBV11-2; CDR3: ASSLVTGVSHNEQF
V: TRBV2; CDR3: ASSGAGQETQY
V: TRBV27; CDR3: ASRRTSGFANTGELF
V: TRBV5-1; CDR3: ASSPGQGEADTQY
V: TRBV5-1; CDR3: ASSFDQGARYEQY
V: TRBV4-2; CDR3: ASSTGTGAGELF
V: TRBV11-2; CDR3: ASSLERSSYEQY
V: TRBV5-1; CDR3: ASRRSTGEDGELF
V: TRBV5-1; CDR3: ASSFGLTGGAGTEAF
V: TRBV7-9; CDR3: ASSLASPAYEKLF
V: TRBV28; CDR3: ASVPQVTNYGYT
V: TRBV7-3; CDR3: ASSRRGSGEQY
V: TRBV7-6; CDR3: ASSLQGDTEAF
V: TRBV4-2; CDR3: ASSQGGRGQTGETQY
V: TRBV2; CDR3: ASLNSMNTEAF
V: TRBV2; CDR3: ASTWTGPFGENQPQH
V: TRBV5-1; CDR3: ASSGSSASYEQY
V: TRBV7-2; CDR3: ASSDRTRQY
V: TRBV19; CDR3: ASTADRGWNSPLH
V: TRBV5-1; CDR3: ASSLGASGLSNEQF
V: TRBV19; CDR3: ASSLGLAGGSTDTQY
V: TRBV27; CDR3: ASSSHRKNTEAF
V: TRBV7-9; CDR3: ASSSQGAIYGYT